These 25 T cell receptor beta chains were sequenced from one sample in a study of blood T cell repertoires in COVID-19. Repertoires were generated with immunoSEQ multiplex PCR, while TCRdb's copy carries only in-frame clones and drops some. The sample lists 200,000 to 300,000 clones, about nine tenths seen once, with about 1.6% in the top ten. Sequenced input: peripheral blood. The receptors here all came from a woman aged 40 to 55 who had recovered from COVID-19.

The gene calls are TRBV6-5 and TRBJ1-5; the match to TRBD1 covers 7 bases. CDR1 is MNHEY and CDR2 is SVGAGI in the germline V gene. Trimming at V came to 6 bases and at J to 3 bases, leaving 8 bases not matched to a gene. The CDR3 contains 15 residues. CDR3: CASSFQGVLNQPQHF. The CDR3 coding sequence is TGTGCCAGCAGCTTCCAGGGGGTGCTCAATCAGCCCCAGCATTTT.

This chain uses TRBV4-1 with TRBJ2-2; D is possibly TRBD1 (5 bases). The CDR3 covers 17 residues. Trimming stripped 0 bases from V and 5 bases from J, with 16 bases between. Germline values: CDR1 MGHRA, CDR2 YSYEKL. The CDR3 reads CASSQDRKGAGTGELFF. Written as DNA, the CDR3 is TGCGCCAGCAGCCAAGACCGGAAAGGGGCAGGGACCGGGGAGCTGTTTTTT.

The chain recombines TRBV5-4 with TRBJ1-4; 11 nucleotides agree with TRBD1. Germline-derived CDR1 and CDR2 are SGHNT and YYREEE (reference sequence). V lost 6 bases to trimming and J lost 5 bases; unmatched junction nucleotides: 3. This CDR3 is 14 amino acids long. In nucleotides, the CDR3 is TGTGCCAGCAAGAGGACAGGGGGCAATGAAAAACTGTTTTTT. Its translation: CASKRTGGNEKLFF.

V is TRBV7-2 and J is TRBJ1-1, with 9 positions matching TRBD1. CDR3 length: 14 residues. The V segment lost 5 bases and the J segment 11 bases; nucleotides outside the gene matches: 12. Per germline, CDR1 SGHTA and CDR2 FQGNSA. The CDR3 region is CASSRGGQGRVAFF. Written as DNA, the CDR3 is TGTGCCAGCAGCCGGGGCGGACAGGGGCGTGTGGCTTTCTTT.

The chain carries TRBV19 and TRBJ2-1; D may be TRBD2 (6 bases). Trimming stripped 4 bases from V and 9 bases from J, with 13 bases between. The CDR3 is 13 residues long. Germline V gene lookup returns CDR1 LNHDA and CDR2 SQIVND (reference sequence). The CDR3, as DNA: TGTGCCAGTAGTAGCAGGGTCGGGGGTGAGCAGTTCTTC. It specifies CASSSRVGGEQFF.

This clone appeared a single time. V and J are TRBV5-5 and TRBJ2-7; 8 nucleotides line up with TRBD1. Looked up from germline, CDR1 is SGHKS and CDR2 is YYEKEE (reference sequence). Trimming removed 5 bases from V and 5 bases from J; junction bases left unmatched: 9. This CDR3 comprises 14 residues. CDR3 loop: CASRKAGGIDEQYF. The CDR3 region has the DNA TGTGCCAGCAGGAAGGCAGGGGGCATCGACGAGCAGTACTTC.

The chain carries TRBV30 and TRBJ1-1; D gene ambiguous. Trimming stripped 0 bases from V and 6 bases from J, with 8 bases between. This CDR3 contains 12 residues. The germline CDR1 and CDR2 sequences are GTSNPN and SVGIG (reference sequence). The CDR3 sequence: CAWSVVASEAFF. The CDR3 region has the DNA TGTGCCTGGAGTGTAGTAGCATCTGAAGCTTTCTTT.

Only one count was recorded for this clone. This sample includes further DNA sequences coding for the same CDR3. The chain recombines TRBV19 with TRBJ2-5, with a weak D call TRBD1 (5 bases). This CDR3 has 13 amino acids. Germline CDR1 is LNHDA and CDR2 is SQIVND (reference sequence). V lost 2 bases, J lost 5 bases, and 9 bases lay in between. This CDR3 reads CASSIPGWETQYF. The CDR3 coding sequence is TGTGCCAGTAGTATACCAGGGTGGGAGACCCAGTACTTC.

This rearrangement joins TRBV19 to TRBJ2-7, with 8 bases aligning to TRBD2. Per germline, CDR1 LNHDA and CDR2 SQIVND (reference sequence). The CDR3 runs to 14 residues. The V gene end was trimmed by 2 bases and the J gene end by 3 bases; junction bases not matched to a gene: 3. The CDR3 loop is CASSISGGNYEQYF. The DNA of the CDR3 is TGTGCCAGTAGTATATCGGGGGGGAACTACGAGCAGTACTTC.

The chain employs TRBV5-1 and TRBJ2-5; no definite D call. Germline-derived CDR1 and CDR2 are SGHRS and YFSETQ. This CDR3 region has 14 residues. Trimming shortened V by 3 bases and J by 5 bases, and 14 bases separated the two germline ends. The CDR3 DNA is TGCGCCAGCAGCTCCGTAAGTGTCCGGGAGACCCAGTACTTC. Translated: CASSSVSVRETQYF.

V gene TRBV7-8 combines with J gene TRBJ1-5; D remains ambiguous. This CDR3 has 13 residues. V dropped 3 bases and J dropped 2 bases, with 5 bases sitting between them. The germline V gene has CDR1 SGHVS and CDR2 FQNEAQ. The CDR3 reads CASSFRGNQPQHF. The CDR3 nucleotides read TGTGCCAGCAGCTTTCGGGGCAATCAGCCCCAGCATTTT.

The rearrangement joins TRBV20-1 to TRBJ1-1, with D hard to call. The CDR3 is made up of 11 amino acids. V was cut by 3 bases and J by 11 bases, with 13 bases left in between. Germline values: CDR1 DFQATT, CDR2 SNEGSKA (reference sequence). CDR3: CSASYALEAFF. CDR3 DNA: TGCAGTGCTAGTTACGCCCTTGAGGCTTTCTTT.

This chain uses TRBV5-1 with TRBJ2-5, with 7 bases that match TRBD2. Unmatched junction bases numbered 14, after V lost 4 bases and J lost 5 bases. The CDR3 sequence is 16 residues long. The V gene's germline CDR1 is SGHRS and CDR2 YFSETQ. The CDR3 protein is CASSIGAPNGRETQYF. CDR3 DNA sequence: TGCGCCAGCAGCATCGGGGCCCCGAACGGGAGGGAGACCCAGTACTTC.

J is TRBJ1-5 and V is TRBV5-6; D perhaps matches TRBD1 (5 bases). Germline CDR1 SGHDT, CDR2 YYEEEE. There are 16 residues in the CDR3. The V end lost 0 bases, the J end lost 3 bases, and 13 bases lay between the germline ends. The CDR3 region is CASSLAGRGFNQPQHF. CDR3 nucleotides: TGTGCCAGCAGCTTGGCGGGGAGGGGATTCAATCAGCCCCAGCATTTT.

J is TRBJ1-6 and V is TRBV6-5; tentative D call: TRBD1 (6 bases). V lost 6 bases, J lost 13 bases, and 13 bases lay in between. Germline loops: CDR1 MNHEY, CDR2 SVGAGI. The CDR3 extends over 12 amino acids. The CDR3 bases are TGTGCCAGCAGCCAGGGGAAACCCCCCCTCCACTTT. Encoded protein: CASSQGKPPLHF.

The V and J genes are TRBV6-5 and TRBJ2-3; D possibly corresponds to TRBD2 (6 bases). V dropped 6 bases and J dropped 2 bases, with 15 bases sitting between them. From germline, CDR1 is MNHEY and CDR2 SVGAGI. The CDR3 loop spans 15 amino acids. As DNA, the CDR3 is TGTGCCAGCAGCCGCGGGACTTCCTCCACAGATACGCAGTATTTT. It specifies CASSRGTSSTDTQYF.

The rearrangement uses TRBV5-4 and TRBJ2-1, with 9 bases lining up with TRBD2. Per the germline V gene, CDR1 is SGHNT and CDR2 is YYREEE (reference sequence). The CDR3 consists of 16 residues. After removal of 0 bases from V and 4 bases from J, the junction contained 5 bases not matched to a gene. DNA for the CDR3: TGTGCCAGCAGCTTGGGGACTAGCGCGAGATACAATGAGCAGTTCTTC. This gives the protein CASSLGTSARYNEQFF.

The gene calls are TRBV7-9 and TRBJ2-5; 9 positions agree with TRBD2. CDR3 length: 16 residues. Germline assignment: CDR1 SEHNR and CDR2 FQNEAQ (reference sequence). V shed 1 base and J 4 bases; nucleotides not matched to a gene: 7. This CDR3 reads CASSLEGLAGTETQYF. The CDR3 region has the DNA TGTGCCAGCAGCTTAGAAGGCCTAGCGGGGACAGAGACCCAGTACTTC.

CDR3 nucleotide sequence: TGTGCCAGCAGCCCCAGGATGAGGAACACTGAAGCTTTCTTT. This gives the protein CASSPRMRNTEAFF. The V gene is TRBV7-2, the J gene TRBJ1-1; D remains unclear. The CDR3 spans 14 residues. V lost 5 bases and J 1 base, leaving 11 bases between the germline ends. CDR1 is SGHTA and CDR2 is FQGNSA in the germline V gene. The full variable domain, with the rest looked up from reference TRBV7-2 and TRBJ1-1, is GAGVSQSPSNKVTEKGKDVELRCDPISGHTALYWYRQSLGQGLEFLIYFQGNSAPDKSGLPSDRFSAERTGGSVSTLTIQRTQQEDSAVYLCASSPRMRNTEAFFGQGTRLTVV.

The chain has TRBV4-1 and TRBJ1-2; no clear D. The CDR3 has 15 residues. V lost 3 bases and J lost 6, with 17 bases in between. From germline, CDR1 is MGHRA and CDR2 YSYEKL. CDR3 DNA sequence: TGCGCCAGCAGCCAGATCCCGGCGGGTTGGGATGGCTACACCTTC. Its translation is CASSQIPAGWDGYTF.

This sequence joins TRBV5-1 and TRBJ2-7; no definite D call. The CDR3 extends over 13 amino acids. The V and J ends lost 4 bases and 1 base respectively, with 9 bases between them. The V gene's germline CDR1 is SGHRS and CDR2 YFSETQ. CDR3 coding DNA: TGCGCCAGCAGCCCCGTACAGTCCTACGAGCAGTACTTC. It is translated as CASSPVQSYEQYF.

This clone appeared a single time. The chain combines TRBV5-5 with TRBJ2-7; maybe TRBD1 (6 bases). Per the germline V gene, CDR1 is SGHKS and CDR2 is YYEKEE (reference sequence). The CDR3 totals 15 residues. The V gene lost 3 bases and the J gene lost 3 bases, with 16 bases spanning the gap. The CDR3 sequence is CASSSAGTPVYEQYF. The CDR3 DNA follows: TGTGCCAGCAGCTCCGCCGGGACACCAGTCTACGAGCAGTACTTC.

The rearrangement links TRBV15 to TRBJ2-2; possibly TRBD1 for D (5 bases). Trimming shortened V by 0 bases and J by 3 bases, and 8 bases separated the two germline ends. The CDR3 spans 15 residues. Germline CDR1 reads LNHNV; CDR2 reads YYDKDF (reference sequence). In DNA, the CDR3 is TGTGCCACCAGCAGAGATCTCAGGGACACCGGGGAGCTGTTTTTT. Its protein is CATSRDLRDTGELFF.

This clone was detected only a few times. The chain couples TRBV18 to TRBJ2-7; possible D gene TRBD2, 5 bases. CDR3 length: 13 residues. Trimming shortened V by 6 bases and J by 2 bases, and 11 bases separated the two germline ends. Germline V gene data show CDR1 as KGHSH and CDR2 as LQKENI. The CDR3 sequence is CASSAGVAYEQYF. DNA of the CDR3: TGTGCCAGCTCGGCCGGGGTGGCCTACGAGCAGTACTTC.

The rearrangement links TRBV11-3 to TRBJ2-1; TRBD1 agrees at 8 bases. The V gene's germline CDR1 is SGHNT and CDR2 YENEEA. This CDR3 has 14 amino acids. V shed 5 bases, J shed 5 bases, and the junction held 5 bases outside the gene matches. This chain's CDR3 is CASSMGRGHNEQFF. Here the CDR3 DNA reads TGTGCCAGCAGCATGGGCAGGGGGCACAATGAGCAGTTCTTC.